The present T cell receptor beta chain was sequenced within a study of blood T cell repertoires in COVID-19. Background on the study: Donors of Cohort 3 who recovered were those that had two negative PCRs, clearance, or symptom resolution.

This table comes from immunoSEQ multiplex PCR, and its TCRdb copy is limited to in-frame clones, with some not included. The repertoire consists of roughly 150,000 clones, with 84% occurring once and the leading ten covering roughly 4%. Cohorts were based on clinical histories the participants reported. The V gene lost 5 bases and the J gene lost 5 bases, with 9 bases spanning the gap. CDR3 size: 12 residues. Looked up from germline, CDR1 is SGHTA and CDR2 is FQGTGA. This receptor was obtained from a man over 45 in a cohort exposed to, infected with or recovered from COVID-19 (not recorded which). Material for sequencing was PBMCs or T cells enriched from blood (not recorded which). This chain connects TRBV7-3 to TRBJ2-5; no firm D call. The CDR3 DNA reads TGTGCCAGCAGCGCTCCCGGGGAGACCCAGTACTTC. As protein: CASSAPGETQYF.